These 25 T cell receptor beta chains were sequenced from one sample in a study of T cell repertoires and HLA-DP antigens. No antigens are known for them. Using immunoSEQ multiplex PCR, the repertoire was profiled, and TCRdb retains in-frame clones only, with some absent. The data contain around 70,000 clones, about four fifths of them singletons. Sequenced input: CD4+ T cells from PBMCs. These receptors all come from a man between 60 and 75 years old in good health and CMV-seronegative.

The chain uses TRBV7-2 and TRBJ2-7; D call uncertain. There are 13 residues in the CDR3. V lost 5 bases and J lost 3, with 11 bases in between. In germline, CDR1 is SGHTA, CDR2 FQGNSA. The CDR3 protein is CASSPRNGYEQYV. As DNA, the CDR3 is TGTGCCAGCAGCCCCAGAAACGGCTACGAGCAGTACGTC.

The chain links TRBV7-2 to TRBJ2-1; 11 positions agree with TRBD2. Trimming at V came to 5 bases and at J to 5 bases, leaving 5 bases not matched to a gene. Germline CDR1 reads SGHTA; CDR2 reads FQGNSA. This CDR3 is built from 15 residues. The CDR3 DNA sequence: TGTGCCAGCAGCCCAACGGGACTAGCGGACAATGAGCAGTTCTTC. This sequence encodes CASSPTGLADNEQFF.

The chain couples TRBV5-4 to TRBJ2-7; D remains unclear. The germline gives CDR1 SGHNT, CDR2 YYREEE (reference sequence). V lost 4 bases and J 6 bases, leaving 17 bases between the germline ends. CDR3 length: 14 amino acids. The chain's CDR3 is CASSPHLNPPEQYF. The CDR3 region has the DNA TGTGCCAGCAGCCCGCACCTGAACCCGCCCGAGCAGTACTTC.

V usage is TRBV20-1 and J usage is TRBJ2-1; D call uncertain. This CDR3 comprises 11 residues. Germline-derived CDR1 and CDR2 are DFQATT and SNEGSKA (reference sequence). The V end lost 4 bases, the J end lost 7 bases, and 8 bases lay between the germline ends. The CDR3 region is CSATSTNEQFF. The CDR3 nucleotides are TGCAGTGCTACTTCCACGAATGAGCAGTTCTTC.

In this sample, this clone turned up once. The rearrangement links TRBV10-2 to TRBJ2-7; D is ambiguous. This CDR3 has 11 residues. V shed 4 bases and J shed 2 bases, with 3 bases lying between them. Per the germline V gene, CDR1 is WSHSY and CDR2 is SAAADI. CDR3 sequence (DNA): TGCGCCAGCAGTGGCGCCTACGAGCAGTACTTC. Its protein product is CASSGAYEQYF.

In this sample, this clone turned up once. The genes are TRBV4-2 and TRBJ1-1; the match to TRBD1 covers 7 bases. There are 15 residues in the CDR3. Germline assignment: CDR1 LGHNA and CDR2 YNFKEQ. Trimming at V came to 0 bases and at J to 6 bases, leaving 7 bases not matched to a gene. In DNA, the CDR3 is TGTGCCAGCAGCCAAGAAGGGCAGGGGGTATCTGAAGCTTTCTTT. Protein product: CASSQEGQGVSEAFF.

This clone was seen more than once but under ten times. This rearrangement joins TRBV9 to TRBJ2-1, with 7 bases aligning to TRBD1. The germline V gene has CDR1 SGDLS and CDR2 YYNGEE. This CDR3 is built from 15 residues. After removal of 3 bases from V and 0 bases from J, the junction contained 3 bases not matched to a gene. The CDR3 DNA follows: TGTGCCAGCAGCGCCCGACAGGGCTCCTACAATGAGCAGTTCTTC. Translated: CASSARQGSYNEQFF. The entire variable domain, with the rest obtained from reference TRBV9 and TRBJ2-1, is as follows: DSGVTQTPKHLITATGQRVTLRCSPRSGDLSVYWYQQSLDQGLQFLIQYYNGEERAKGNILERFSAQQFPDLHSELNLSSLELGDSALYFCASSARQGSYNEQFFGPGTRLTVL.

Only a few counts were recorded for this clone. The V and J genes are TRBV11-3 and TRBJ2-3, with 11 bases identical to TRBD2. This CDR3 contains 16 residues. Losses at the gene ends were 2 bases for V and 3 bases for J; bases not matched to a gene: 4. Germline V gene sequence: CDR1 SGHNT, CDR2 YENEEA. CDR3 coding DNA: TGTGCCAGCAGCTTAACTAGCGGGGGAGTTACAGATACGCAGTATTTT. Translated, it gives CASSLTSGGVTDTQYF.

The rearrangement uses TRBV29-1 and TRBJ1-1; D might be TRBD1 (6 bases). Germline-derived CDR1 and CDR2 are SQVTM and ANQGSEA. This CDR3 contains 14 residues. Trimming left V 6 bases short and J 5 bases short, with 19 bases between. The CDR3 bases are TGCAGCGTCGCCCCAGGGCAGGGGTGGACTGAAGCTTTCTTT. This encodes CSVAPGQGWTEAFF. The full variable domain, in which reference TRBV29-1 and TRBJ1-1 provide the parts outside the CDR3, is SAVISQKPSRDICQRGTSLTIQCQVDSQVTMMFWYRQQPGQSLTLIATANQGSEATYESGFVIDKFPISRPNLTFSTLTVSNMSPEDSSIYLCSVAPGQGWTEAFFGQGTRLTVV.

The J gene is TRBJ1-1, the V gene TRBV4-3; 8 nucleotides line up with TRBD1. After removal of 4 bases from V and 4 bases from J, the junction contained 8 bases not matched to a gene. The CDR3 is 15 residues long. Per the germline V gene, CDR1 is LGHNA and CDR2 is YSLEER. CDR3 DNA: TGCGCCAGCAGCCCGCGGGCAGGGGGCGTCACTGAAGCTTTCTTT. Translating it yields CASSPRAGGVTEAFF.

This clone was counted a few times. The chain has TRBV19 and TRBJ1-1; no clear D gene. Germline V gives CDR1 LNHDA, CDR2 SQIVND (reference sequence). The length of the CDR3 is 11 residues. Trimming stripped 6 bases from V and 7 bases from J, with 9 bases between. CDR3 DNA sequence: TGTGCCAGTAGAAGTACGTTTGAAGCTTTCTTT. The encoded protein is CASRSTFEAFF.

The genes are TRBV9 and TRBJ2-1; 7 nucleotides match TRBD2. This CDR3 comprises 17 residues. The germline CDR1 and CDR2 sequences are SGDLS and YYNGEE. Trimming took 4 bases from V and 2 from J; bases not matched to a gene: 12. Written as DNA, the CDR3 is TGTGCCAGCAGCCCCAACCCGGGGGGAGACCCCTACAATGAGCAGTTCTTC. It is translated as CASSPNPGGDPYNEQFF. Complete variable domain (other parts from reference TRBV9 and TRBJ2-1): DSGVTQTPKHLITATGQRVTLRCSPRSGDLSVYWYQQSLDQGLQFLIQYYNGEERAKGNILERFSAQQFPDLHSELNLSSLELGDSALYFCASSPNPGGDPYNEQFFGPGTRLTVL.

J is TRBJ1-3 and V is TRBV7-9, with D perhaps matching TRBD1 (5 bases). Germline V gives CDR1 SEHNR, CDR2 FQNEAQ (reference sequence). The CDR3 contains 15 residues. V lost 5 bases, J lost 0 bases, and 11 bases lay in between. CDR3 sequence reads: CASSVGRVSGNTIYF. The CDR3 DNA sequence: TGTGCCAGCAGCGTGGGACGGGTCTCTGGAAACACCATATATTTT. The full variable domain, with the rest looked up from reference TRBV7-9 and TRBJ1-3, is DTGVSQNPRHKITKRGQNVTFRCDPISEHNRLYWYRQTLGQGPEFLTYFQNEAQLEKSRLLSDRFSAERPKGSFSTLEIQRTEQGDSAMYLCASSVGRVSGNTIYFGEGSWLTVV.

J is TRBJ2-6 and V is TRBV11-1; 7 nucleotides match TRBD1. V gave up 4 bases and J gave up 1 base; unmatched junction bases: 7. This CDR3 has 17 amino acids. Germline V gene sequence: CDR1 SGHAT, CDR2 FQDESV (reference sequence). The CDR3 bases are TGTGCCAGCAGCTCCCGGGACAGAAGGTCTGGGGCCAACGTCCTGACTTTC. It specifies CASSSRDRRSGANVLTF.

The chain uses TRBV30 and TRBJ1-5, with D possibly being TRBD1 (5 bases). V was trimmed by 5 bases and J by 7 bases, leaving 15 bases between them. The length of the CDR3 is 13 residues. CDR1 and CDR2 from the germline V gene are GTSNPN and SVGIG (reference sequence). The CDR3 protein is CAWANGDGQPQHF. The CDR3 DNA is TGTGCCTGGGCTAACGGGGACGGCCAGCCCCAGCATTTT.

The chain employs TRBV7-7 and TRBJ2-5, with 7 bases identical to TRBD1. The CDR3 consists of 14 residues. V shed 5 bases, J shed 4 bases, and the junction held 7 bases outside the gene matches. Germline values: CDR1 SSHAT, CDR2 FNYEAQ (reference sequence). The CDR3 here is CASSPTGLGETQYF. CDR3 bases: TGTGCCAGCAGCCCGACAGGGTTGGGAGAGACCCAGTACTTC.

The CDR3 DNA reads TGTGCCAGCAGGTCAACCGGGGAGCTGTTTTTT. It is translated as CASRSTGELFF. The chain combines TRBV7-8 with TRBJ2-2; no definite D call. Germline V gene sequence: CDR1 SGHVS, CDR2 FQNEAQ. V lost 6 bases, J lost 5 bases, and 4 bases lay in between. This CDR3 has 11 amino acids.

This sequence joins TRBV29-1 and TRBJ2-1; 9 bases are shared with TRBD2. The CDR3 has 14 residues. Germline V gives CDR1 SQVTM, CDR2 ANQGSEA. Trimming took 6 bases from V and 4 from J; bases not matched to a gene: 7. CDR3 sequence: CSVARAGGYNEQFF. The CDR3 DNA is TGCAGCGTGGCTCGCGCGGGGGGGTACAATGAGCAGTTCTTC.

The chain joins TRBV7-9 to TRBJ1-1; D remains ambiguous. V was shortened by 7 bases and J by 1 base, with 13 bases between the two germline ends. The germline CDR1 and CDR2 sequences are SEHNR and FQNEAQ (reference sequence). CDR3 length: 14 amino acids. CDR3 in DNA: TGTGCCAGCACCCCTCTAGTGACGAACACTGAAGCTTTCTTT. Translated: CASTPLVTNTEAFF. Full variable domain (rest looked up from reference TRBV7-9 and TRBJ1-1): DTGVSQNPRHKITKRGQNVTFRCDPISEHNRLYWYRQTLGQGPEFLTYFQNEAQLEKSRLLSDRFSAERPKGSFSTLEIQRTEQGDSAMYLCASTPLVTNTEAFFGQGTRLTVV.

The chain uses TRBV28 and TRBJ1-1; D is possibly TRBD1 (6 bases). Germline CDR1 MDHEN, CDR2 SYDVKM. The CDR3 contains 17 residues. V lost 8 bases and J 4 bases, leaving 26 bases between the germline ends. Written as DNA, the CDR3 is TGTGCCAGCTCTTACGGGACCCTGACAGGAGCTGGCACTGAAGCTTTCTTT. It yields the protein CASSYGTLTGAGTEAFF.

V gene TRBV10-1 combines with J gene TRBJ2-1, with 11 bases that match TRBD2. The CDR3 contains 17 residues. The germline V gene encodes CDR1 WNHNN and CDR2 SYGVQD (reference sequence). V trimming: 4 bases; J trimming: 8 bases; junction bases outside the gene matches: 13. The CDR3 coding sequence is TGCGCCAGCAGTGGGGGAAGTACTAGCGGGAGCGTTGATGAGCAGTTCTTC. Amino acid sequence: CASSGGSTSGSVDEQFF.

V and J are TRBV11-2 and TRBJ1-1; no clear D gene. CDR3 length: 13 residues. The germline CDR1 and CDR2 sequences are SGHAT and FQNNGV. V dropped 3 bases and J dropped 4 bases, with 9 bases sitting between them. CDR3 in amino acids: CASSFFPATEAFF. The CDR3 bases are TGTGCCAGCAGCTTTTTCCCGGCCACTGAAGCTTTCTTT.

The chain has TRBV6-6 and TRBJ2-5, with a tentative D call TRBD1 (5 bases). Germline-derived CDR1 and CDR2 are MNHNY and SVGAGI (reference sequence). With 6 bases removed from V and 4 bases from J, the gap between germline ends came to 18 bases. The CDR3 covers 15 residues. The CDR3 sequence is CASSHRLAGSETQYF. In DNA, the CDR3 is TGTGCCAGCAGCCACAGATTGGCAGGGTCAGAGACCCAGTACTTC.

The chain combines TRBV5-5 with TRBJ2-7, with 7 positions matching TRBD2. V shed 3 bases, J shed 1 base, and the junction held 13 bases outside the gene matches. Germline V gene data show CDR1 as SGHKS and CDR2 as YYEKEE (reference sequence). The CDR3 is made up of 17 amino acids. The CDR3 sequence: CASSSSWGRGVSYEQYF. The CDR3, as DNA: TGTGCCAGCAGCTCCAGTTGGGGACGGGGGGTGTCCTACGAGCAGTACTTC.

In this sample, this clone turned up once. The gene calls are TRBV7-7 and TRBJ1-3; TRBD1 might be the D (6 bases). The CDR3 spans 16 residues. Germline CDR1 reads SSHAT; CDR2 reads FNYEAQ (reference sequence). V was clipped by 5 bases and J by 4 bases, with 18 bases between them. The CDR3 sequence: CASSPANQGPGNTIYF. DNA for the CDR3: TGTGCCAGCAGCCCCGCGAACCAGGGGCCCGGAAACACCATATATTTT.